These 17 T cell receptor beta chains share one sample of origin, sequenced in a study of OX40 agonist ivuxolimab in advanced cancers. Library method: the immunoSEQ multiplex PCR assay. Not all clones reach the TCRdb copy of this immuneACCESS table, which keeps in-frame sequences only. Checked studies attribute under half of the gap to unresolved V genes and leave the rest unexplained. A total of 65,000 to 90,000 clones appear in this sample, over 75% of them only once. Of the sample, roughly 0.5% is held by the ten largest clones. The sequencing here drew on CD4+ or CD8+ T cells sorted from blood, taken in a trial of the OX40 agonist ivuxolimab. The receptors come from an adult with an advanced solid tumor such as melanoma, head and neck, liver or kidney cancer.

This chain connects TRBV4-1 to TRBJ2-3; D gene ambiguous. Germline CDR1 and CDR2: MGHRA and YSYEKL. The ends were cut back, 1 base at V and 4 bases at J, with 9 bases in the middle. CDR3 length: 14 amino acids. CDR3 nucleotide sequence: TGCGCCAGCAGCCAAGGAGGTCGGGCAGATACGCAGTATTTT. This gives the protein CASSQGGRADTQYF.

The rearrangement links TRBV27 to TRBJ1-5, with D hard to call. The V end lost 6 bases, the J end lost 1 base, and 7 bases lay between the germline ends. Germline CDR1 reads MNHEY; CDR2 reads SMNVEV (reference sequence). This CDR3 is 13 amino acids long. The CDR3 loop is CASSIGSNQPQHF. Written as DNA, the CDR3 is TGTGCCAGCAGCATAGGAAGCAATCAGCCCCAGCATTTT.

V gene TRBV28 combines with J gene TRBJ2-7, with 10 bases lining up with TRBD1. The length of the CDR3 is 13 residues. Germline CDR1 reads MDHEN; CDR2 reads SYDVKM. V lost 6 bases to trimming and J lost 4 bases; unmatched junction nucleotides: 3. The CDR3: CASRRQGAYEQYF. DNA of the CDR3: TGTGCCAGCAGGAGACAGGGGGCTTACGAGCAGTACTTC.

The V and J genes are TRBV20-1 and TRBJ1-1; no clear D gene. This CDR3 has 11 amino acids. V was clipped by 5 bases and J by 4 bases, with 8 bases between them. The V gene's germline CDR1 is DFQATT and CDR2 SNEGSKA (reference sequence). The CDR3 nucleotides read TGCAGTGCTTCGGCGGTCACTGAAGCTTTCTTT. This codes for CSASAVTEAFF.

The J gene is TRBJ2-1, the V gene TRBV7-9; TRBD2 aligns across 8 bases. The CDR3 runs 15 residues. The germline CDR1 and CDR2 sequences are SEHNR and FQNEAQ (reference sequence). After removal of 5 bases from V and 8 bases from J, the junction contained 11 bases not matched to a gene. This chain's CDR3 is CASSVTSGHFHEQFF. CDR3 nucleotide sequence: TGTGCCAGCAGCGTTACTAGCGGCCATTTCCATGAGCAGTTCTTC.

The genes are TRBV2 and TRBJ2-1; D remains ambiguous. Germline V gene data show CDR1 as SNHLY and CDR2 as FYNNEI. V gave up 7 bases and J gave up 10 bases, with 17 bases separating them. The CDR3 covers 13 residues. DNA for the CDR3: TGTGCCAGCAACCTAATGAACACCGTGGAGCAGTTCTTC. This sequence encodes CASNLMNTVEQFF.

The J gene is TRBJ2-3, the V gene TRBV5-1; TRBD1 aligns across 8 bases. The V and J ends lost 0 bases and 2 bases, in that order; junction bases with no gene match: 2. Germline V lookup: CDR1 SGHRS, CDR2 YFSETQ. The CDR3 is 15 amino acids. CDR3 sequence (DNA): TGCGCCAGCAGCTTGGGGACAGGGAACACAGATACGCAGTATTTT. It encodes CASSLGTGNTDTQYF.

This chain connects TRBV29-1 to TRBJ2-1, with D uncertain. The CDR3 is 16 amino acids. V was shortened by 6 bases and J by 0 bases, with 18 bases between the two germline ends. Looked up from germline, CDR1 is SQVTM and CDR2 is ANQGSEA. As DNA, the CDR3 is TGCAGCGTCGCCTCCCCCCAAGCTAGCTCCTACAATGAGCAGTTCTTC. Its protein is CSVASPQASSYNEQFF.

The chain has TRBV6-6 and TRBJ2-2; D ambiguous. Germline V gene sequence: CDR1 MNHNY, CDR2 SVGAGI (reference sequence). This CDR3 has 13 amino acids. V was pared by 5 bases and J by 9 bases, with 13 bases between. CDR3 region: CASSLGSGRELFF. Written as DNA, the CDR3 is TGTGCCAGCAGTCTGGGGTCTGGGAGGGAGCTGTTTTTT.

J is TRBJ2-1 and V is TRBV30; no firm D call. V gave up 6 bases and J gave up 6 bases, with 18 bases separating them. Germline-derived CDR1 and CDR2 are GTSNPN and SVGIG (reference sequence). CDR3 length: 14 amino acids. The CDR3 loop is CACTSPFISNEQFF. As DNA, the CDR3 is TGTGCCTGCACGTCGCCTTTCATTTCCAATGAGCAGTTCTTC.

Here the CDR3 reads CASSQEKTSAGGYEQYF. The CDR3 DNA follows: TGCGCCAGCAGCCAAGAGAAAACATCGGCGGGTGGCTACGAGCAGTACTTC. The rearrangement links TRBV4-1 to TRBJ2-7, with TRBD2 as a possible D gene (5 bases). Germline V gene lookup returns CDR1 MGHRA and CDR2 YSYEKL. The CDR3 spans 17 residues. V shed 0 bases and J shed 3 bases, with 18 bases lying between them.

This clone was seen a single time. This chain uses TRBV7-9 with TRBJ1-2; D call uncertain. The CDR3 consists of 17 residues. V was trimmed by 5 bases and J by 8 bases, leaving 27 bases between them. Germline V gene sequence: CDR1 SEHNR, CDR2 FQNEAQ (reference sequence). The CDR3 DNA is TGTGCCAGCAGCCGAAGCTCGGACGGCCGACCCCATTGGGGCTACACCTTC. Amino acid sequence: CASSRSSDGRPHWGYTF.

This clone came up once. The J gene is TRBJ2-7, the V gene TRBV6-1; 10 bases agree with TRBD2. The CDR3 extends over 14 amino acids. Germline V CDR1 and CDR2: MNHNS, SASEGT. The V and J ends lost 4 bases and 1 base, in that order; junction bases with no gene match: 1. CDR3 region: CASSGTSGSYEQYF. The CDR3 coding sequence is TGTGCCAGCAGTGGGACTAGCGGTTCCTACGAGCAGTACTTC.

This sequence joins TRBV6-6 and TRBJ1-6; 9 bases align to TRBD1. This CDR3 region has 14 residues. From germline, CDR1 is MNHNY and CDR2 SVGAGI (reference sequence). V shed 4 bases, J shed 11 bases, and the junction held 6 bases outside the gene matches. The CDR3 sequence: CASSFSGQGTPLHF. The CDR3 bases are TGTGCCAGCAGTTTTTCGGGACAGGGCACACCCCTCCACTTT.

There are a few counts of this clone. This chain links TRBV18 with TRBJ1-2; TRBD1 aligns across 9 bases. V lost 5 bases, J lost 6 bases, and 7 bases stayed unmatched. Germline-derived CDR1 and CDR2 are KGHSH and LQKENI. The CDR3 runs 14 residues. CDR3 in amino acids: CASSSEDRGNGYTF. In nucleotides, the CDR3 is TGTGCCAGCTCATCAGAGGACAGGGGCAATGGCTACACCTTC.

The CDR3 bases are TGTGCCAGCTCACGAAACGAACAGGGGGCGCCGGAGACCCAGTACTTC. Protein: CASSRNEQGAPETQYF. The rearrangement uses TRBV18 and TRBJ2-5; TRBD1 aligns across 9 bases. The CDR3 has 16 residues. The germline V gene encodes CDR1 KGHSH and CDR2 LQKENI. The junction had 11 bases not matched to a gene; V was cut back by 4 bases and J by 5 bases.

The CDR3 DNA follows: TGTGCCAGCAGCCCCTGGGGACTAGCGGGGGGGGCAGATACGCAGTATTTT. Amino acid sequence: CASSPWGLAGGADTQYF. The chain combines TRBV11-1 with TRBJ2-3, with TRBD2 matching over 16 bases. V shed 5 bases, J shed 4 bases, and the junction held 6 bases outside the gene matches. Per the germline V gene, CDR1 is SGHAT and CDR2 is FQDESV (reference sequence). CDR3 length equals 17 residues.